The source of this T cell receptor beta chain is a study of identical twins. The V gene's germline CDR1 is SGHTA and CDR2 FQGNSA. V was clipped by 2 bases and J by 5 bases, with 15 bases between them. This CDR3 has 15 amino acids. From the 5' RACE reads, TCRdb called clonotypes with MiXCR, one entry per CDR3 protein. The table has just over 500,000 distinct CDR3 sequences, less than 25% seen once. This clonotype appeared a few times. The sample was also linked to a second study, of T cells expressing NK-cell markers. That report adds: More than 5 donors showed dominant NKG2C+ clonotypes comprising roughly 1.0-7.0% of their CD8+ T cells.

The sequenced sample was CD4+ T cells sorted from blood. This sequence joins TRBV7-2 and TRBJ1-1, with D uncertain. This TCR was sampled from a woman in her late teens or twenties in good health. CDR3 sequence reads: CASSLLSAGLTEAFF. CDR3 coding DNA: TGTGCCAGCAGCTTACTTTCGGCAGGCTTGACTGAAGCTTTCTTT.